This T cell receptor (beta chain) was identified during a study of blood T cell repertoires in COVID-19. The V gene's germline CDR1 is SGDLS and CDR2 YYNGEE. V lost 0 bases and J lost 0, with 10 bases in between. The length of the CDR3 is 16 residues. Clones were read by immunoSEQ multiplex PCR, and TCRdb kept only the in-frame ones, dropping some. The sample consists of more than 90,000 clones, roughly 84% of them appearing once. The sequencing sample was made of peripheral blood. The rearrangement joins TRBV9 to TRBJ2-1; no reliable D call. The sequence derives from a woman aged 65 to 85 with acute or convalescent COVID-19. The DNA for the CDR3 is TGTGCCAGCAGCGTAGAGGCCCGGAGCTCCTACAATGAGCAGTTCTTC. It encodes CASSVEARSSYNEQFF.